One T cell receptor beta chain is described in this entry. Its antigen is not identified. This record comes from a study of shared clonotypes between healthy human individuals. In the study overall: Aged 18 to 49, the donors were a couple of women and a few men. General observations from the study: Memory subsets generally showed lower estimated richness than naive subsets.

The table came from immunoSEQ multiplex PCR; TCRdb's copy has only in-frame clones and leaves some out. The table records roughly 650,000 clones, approximately 96% of them present only once. Naivety among CD8 cells was defined by CD45RO negativity and positive CCR7 selection, thereby excluding terminally differentiated effector memory CD45RA+ cells. The germline CDR1 and CDR2 sequences are MDHEN and SYDVKM. V lost 8 bases to trimming and J lost 2 bases, with 10 bases between them. The CDR3 totals 12 residues. What was sequenced was naive CD8+ T cells sorted from blood. This chain joins TRBV28 and TRBJ2-7; D might be TRBD2 (6 bases). The sequence derives from a woman in her twenties or thirties in good health. CDR3 loop: CASGAGTYEQYF. The CDR3 DNA sequence: TGTGCCAGCGGGGCGGGGACCTACGAGCAGTACTTC.